These 22 T cell receptor beta chains share one sample of origin, sequenced in a study of T cells in tuberculosis. The assay was immunoSEQ multiplex PCR, and TCRdb's table has in-frame clones only and misses some. The sample yields 40,000 to 50,000 clones, around 95% seen once. The specimen was PBMCs. These receptor sequences come from a donor between 10 and 35 years old with latent tuberculosis or without tuberculosis infection.

J is TRBJ2-1 and V is TRBV10-1; 11 positions match TRBD2. The CDR3 loop spans 15 amino acids. V lost 8 bases to trimming and J lost 4 bases; unmatched junction nucleotides: 7. Germline assignment: CDR1 WNHNN and CDR2 SYGVQD (reference sequence). Written as DNA, the CDR3 is TGCGCCAGCCAGTTTGGACTAGCGGGTTACAATGAGCAGTTCTTC. Its translation: CASQFGLAGYNEQFF.

This chain connects TRBV14 to TRBJ2-5; no clear D gene. V dropped 2 bases and J dropped 3 bases, with 16 bases sitting between them. The CDR3 extends over 16 amino acids. Germline V gene sequence: CDR1 SGHDN, CDR2 FVKESK. CDR3 DNA sequence: TGTGCCAGCAGCCAACTTCTACGAGGTATAGAAGAGACCCAGTACTTC. This gives the protein CASSQLLRGIEETQYF.

The chain couples TRBV6-5 to TRBJ1-2; 9 bases are a match to TRBD1. J was trimmed by 6 bases and V by 6 bases; bases with no gene match: 8. The CDR3 length is 14 residues. Germline assignment: CDR1 MNHEY and CDR2 SVGAGI. Here the CDR3 reads CASSTIQGADGYTF. CDR3 coding DNA: TGTGCCAGCAGCACAATACAGGGGGCCGATGGCTACACCTTC.

This chain joins TRBV7-6 and TRBJ2-7; D uncertain. Between the trimmed V and J ends, which lost 1 base and 3 bases, there was a span of 10 bases. Germline V gene sequence: CDR1 SGHVS, CDR2 FNYEAQ. The CDR3 has 14 amino acids. DNA of the CDR3: TGTGCCAGCAGCTTAGGGTCAGAACACTACGAGCAGTACTTC. Its translation is CASSLGSEHYEQYF.

The chain couples TRBV6-1 to TRBJ2-2; 10 bases are a match to TRBD1. The germline V gene has CDR1 MNHNS and CDR2 SASEGT. The CDR3 runs 15 residues. The V gene end was trimmed by 6 bases and the J gene end by 5 bases; junction bases not matched to a gene: 6. CDR3 loop: CASRTGTGETGELFF. DNA for the CDR3: TGTGCCAGCAGGACCGGGACAGGGGAAACCGGGGAGCTGTTTTTT.

This chain links TRBV4-2 with TRBJ2-7; 8 bases line up with TRBD2. Losses at the gene ends were 0 bases for V and 6 bases for J; bases not matched to a gene: 7. The CDR3 extends over 15 amino acids. Germline CDR1 and CDR2: LGHNA and YNFKEQ. The CDR3, as DNA: TGTGCCAGCAGCCAAGACGTCGGGGGGGACCGCGAGCAGTACTTC. Its protein product is CASSQDVGGDREQYF.

The chain couples TRBV11-2 to TRBJ2-1, with 9 bases aligning to TRBD2. The CDR3 loop spans 18 amino acids. V trimming: 6 bases; J trimming: 4 bases; junction bases outside the gene matches: 16. Germline CDR1 is SGHAT and CDR2 is FQNNGV. CDR3 in amino acids: CASSYHASSGGRYNEQFF. CDR3 nucleotides: TGTGCCAGCAGTTACCACGCGAGTAGCGGGGGCCGTTACAATGAGCAGTTCTTC. The variable domain in full, completed from reference TRBV11-2 and TRBJ2-1, reads EAGVAQSPRYKIIEKRQSVAFWCNPISGHATLYWYQQILGQGPKLLIQFQNNGVVDDSQLPKDRFSAERLKGVDSTLKIQPAKLEDSAVYLCASSYHASSGGRYNEQFFGPGTRLTVL.

The CDR3 loop is CASTSAGAISYEQYF. The DNA of the CDR3 is TGTGCCAGCACCTCGGCGGGGGCAATCTCCTACGAGCAGTACTTC. The chain links TRBV28 to TRBJ2-7; D is perhaps TRBD2 (7 bases). CDR3 length: 15 residues. The V end lost 7 bases, the J end lost 0 bases, and 16 bases lay between the germline ends. Germline CDR1 reads MDHEN; CDR2 reads SYDVKM.

The chain is built from TRBV6-5 and TRBJ1-6; TRBD1 is a possible D gene (6 bases). Trimming took 8 bases from V and 9 from J, leaving 11 bases between them. Germline V CDR1 and CDR2: MNHEY, SVGAGI. The length of the CDR3 is 12 residues. CDR3 protein: CASGAGVSPLHF. The CDR3 nucleotides are TGTGCCAGCGGGGCAGGGGTTTCACCCCTCCACTTT.

The J gene is TRBJ1-2, the V gene TRBV30, with D possibly matching TRBD1 (6 bases). The germline CDR1 and CDR2 sequences are GTSNPN and SVGIG (reference sequence). The germline V and J ends were trimmed by 3 bases and 4 bases, with 9 bases remaining between them. CDR3 length: 12 amino acids. The CDR3 region has the DNA TGTGCCTGGAGCGGGACACCCTATGGCTACACCTTC. Protein product: CAWSGTPYGYTF.

The CDR3 DNA is TGCGCCAGCAGCCAAGATGCAGGGCCTTACACCGGGGAGCTGTTTTTT. Its translation is CASSQDAGPYTGELFF. The chain uses TRBV4-3 and TRBJ2-2, with a weak D call TRBD1 (5 bases). This CDR3 region has 16 residues. V was cut by 0 bases and J by 3 bases, with 11 bases left in between. The germline CDR1 and CDR2 sequences are LGHNA and YSLEER.

The CDR3 DNA reads TGCGCCAGCAGTCAATTAACCCACTTCTACGAGCAGTACTTC. This translates into CASSQLTHFYEQYF. This rearrangement joins TRBV23-1 to TRBJ2-7; no reliable D call. TRBV23-1 is annotated as an ORF whose role is uncertain. V was cut by 1 base and J by 3 bases, with 10 bases left in between. CDR3 length: 14 amino acids.

The chain employs TRBV4-1 and TRBJ1-6, with a possible D match to TRBD1 (6 bases). The germline V and J ends were trimmed by 1 base and 7 bases, with 17 bases remaining between them. The CDR3 runs to 17 residues. Germline V gene sequence: CDR1 MGHRA, CDR2 YSYEKL. The CDR3 loop is CASSQVGRGPRNSPLHF. The CDR3 region has the DNA TGCGCCAGCAGCCAAGTAGGCAGGGGCCCACGGAATTCACCCCTCCACTTT.

J is TRBJ2-4 and V is TRBV5-5; TRBD1 might be the D (6 bases). This CDR3 contains 16 residues. Germline V gives CDR1 SGHKS, CDR2 YYEKEE (reference sequence). V lost 4 bases and J 2 bases, leaving 16 bases between the germline ends. This CDR3 reads CASSNGQLQSKNIQYF. In DNA form, the CDR3 reads TGTGCCAGCAGCAACGGACAGCTTCAGTCCAAAAACATTCAGTACTTC.

The chain carries TRBV7-2 and TRBJ2-5; maybe TRBD1 (6 bases). The germline gives CDR1 SGHTA, CDR2 FQGNSA. V dropped 8 bases and J dropped 2 bases, with 6 bases sitting between them. The CDR3 is made up of 11 amino acids. For the CDR3, the DNA is TGTGCCAGCGGACAGCAAGAGACCCAGTACTTC. Translating it yields CASGQQETQYF.

This sequence joins TRBV4-1 and TRBJ2-1, with TRBD2 matching over 13 bases. Per germline, CDR1 MGHRA and CDR2 YSYEKL. CDR3 length: 17 residues. V was pared by 3 bases and J by 10 bases, with 12 bases of the junction left unmatched. CDR3 in amino acids: CASSQKLAGGGESEQFF. CDR3 DNA sequence: TGCGCCAGCAGCCAGAAACTAGCGGGGGGGGGCGAGTCGGAGCAGTTCTTC.

This clone was picked up one time. The CDR3 loop reads CASSPKEDGSSGNTIYF. The CDR3, as DNA: TGTGCCAGCAGCCCAAAAGAGGACGGGAGCTCTGGAAACACCATATATTTT. V and J are TRBV21-1 and TRBJ1-3. TRBV21-1 has pseudogene status. This CDR3 spans 17 amino acids.

This chain links TRBV28 with TRBJ1-4; D is uncertain. The CDR3 has 18 amino acids. V dropped 2 bases and J dropped 0 bases, with 16 bases sitting between them. Germline V gives CDR1 MDHEN, CDR2 SYDVKM. CDR3 coding DNA: TGTGCCAGCAGTTTAATAACAGTTAAATCTGCAACTAATGAAAAACTGTTTTTT. This encodes CASSLITVKSATNEKLFF.

The rearrangement uses TRBV5-6 and TRBJ2-7; 7 bases map to TRBD1. With V trimmed by 1 base and J by 3 bases, 10 bases remained unmatched. Looked up from germline, CDR1 is SGHDT and CDR2 is YYEEEE. There are 16 residues in the CDR3. This chain's CDR3 is CASSLLTGQIYYEQYF. The CDR3 DNA reads TGTGCCAGCAGCTTGCTTACGGGACAGATATACTACGAGCAGTACTTC.

The chain recombines TRBV4-1 with TRBJ2-6; D might be TRBD1 (6 bases). Trimming shortened V by 1 base and J by 4 bases, and 20 bases separated the two germline ends. CDR1 is MGHRA and CDR2 is YSYEKL in the germline V gene. The CDR3 consists of 19 residues. CDR3 coding DNA: TGCGCCAGCAGCCAAGTTGCAGGGGAATATACAGCAGGGGCCAACGTCCTGACTTTC. Translated, it gives CASSQVAGEYTAGANVLTF.

The J gene is TRBJ2-3, the V gene TRBV25-1, with D perhaps TRBD2 (6 bases). Per the germline V gene, CDR1 is MGHDK and CDR2 is SYGVNS. Trimming shortened V by 4 bases and J by 2 bases, and 13 bases separated the two germline ends. The CDR3 totals 15 residues. The CDR3 loop reads CASSVRDSITDTQYF. The CDR3 DNA is TGTGCCAGCAGTGTCCGGGACTCCATCACAGATACGCAGTATTTT.

The rearrangement links TRBV5-4 to TRBJ1-3, with D possibly being TRBD1 (6 bases). V was clipped by 5 bases and J by 1 base, with 13 bases between them. The CDR3 is 15 residues long. In germline, CDR1 is SGHNT, CDR2 YYREEE (reference sequence). Here the CDR3 reads CASRRDQGSGNTIYF. The CDR3 coding sequence is TGTGCCAGCAGACGAGACCAGGGGTCTGGAAACACCATATATTTT.